This is a list of T cell receptor beta chains from one sample in a study of blood T cell repertoires in COVID-19. The assay was immunoSEQ multiplex PCR, and TCRdb's table has in-frame clones only and misses some. The data show about 670,000 clones, over 80% seen once. The sample taken for sequencing was peripheral blood. These receptors all stem from a woman between 18 and 29 years old with acute or convalescent COVID-19. CDR3s leave out the opening cysteine and the closing phenylalanine or tryptophan. D genes are given only for firm matches.

D gene,J gene,V gene,CDR3 protein
TRBD2,TRBJ2-2,TRBV19,ASSGLAGGNGELF
TRBD1,TRBJ1-5,TRBV19,ASSPGQGSNQPQH
-,TRBJ2-7,TRBV6-2/TRBV6-3,ASSRAGIYEQY
TRBD2,TRBJ2-4,TRBV6-2/TRBV6-3,ASSYGSGAKRAKNIQY
-,TRBJ2-1,TRBV12-3/TRBV12-4,ASSFRGNEQF
-,TRBJ1-3,TRBV4-3,ASSQDRGRLFSSGNTIY
-,TRBJ1-2,TRBV24-1,ATSDPNNYGYT
-,TRBJ1-2,TRBV5-6,ASSFLPPLEDGYT
-,TRBJ1-1,TRBV3-1/TRBV3-2,ASSPKGGHTEAF
TRBD2,TRBJ2-2,TRBV9,ASSRGGTGELF
-,TRBJ2-1,TRBV5-1,ASSLAFAGPYNEQF
-,TRBJ1-3,TRBV4-1,ASTTKTGNTIY
TRBD1,TRBJ1-2,TRBV27,ASSWDRGGYGYT
-,TRBJ1-2,TRBV9,ASSVAGSNYGYT
TRBD1,TRBJ1-1,TRBV3-1/TRBV3-2,ASSQRQGPRQAF
-,TRBJ1-3,TRBV9,ASSPRDIRGNTIY
-,TRBJ1-1,TRBV11-2,ASSLGRMRGVNTEAF
-,TRBJ1-6,TRBV13,ASSPRVDLPLH
-,TRBJ2-1,TRBV7-9,AITSEEAYNEQF
TRBD2,TRBJ2-2,TRBV7-3,ASSRGLAGGGTGELF
-,TRBJ2-1,TRBV4-1,ASSLSREQF
TRBD1,TRBJ1-2,TRBV15,ATSRADRGDANYGYT
-,TRBJ1-2,TRBV27,ASSPDRRGYT
TRBD1,TRBJ2-2,TRBV5-1,ASSHDRGGAGELF
TRBD2,TRBJ2-1,TRBV4-3,ASSHPLSGGYNEQF
TRBD2,TRBJ2-1,TRBV7-9,ASSQRGGYNEQF
-,TRBJ1-1,TRBV5-1,ASSRGTEAF
-,TRBJ2-3,TRBV24-1,ATSDRRDTQY
-,TRBJ2-7,TRBV3-1/TRBV3-2,ASSQGPGSSYEQY
-,TRBJ1-2,TRBV28,ASSSFRVKGYT
-,TRBJ1-3,TRBV7-8,ASSPNGQLPGNTIY
-,TRBJ2-7,TRBV30,AWAQGGEQY
TRBD1,TRBJ2-2,TRBV18,ASSLTAPGQADTGELF
-,TRBJ1-2,TRBV5-4,ASSLVGTRPSNYGYT
-,TRBJ2-7,TRBV15,ATSRDRRTPYEQY
TRBD1,TRBJ1-1,TRBV5-1,ASSYGTGGIEAF
TRBD1,TRBJ2-7,TRBV15,ATSRAGTGLNEQY
-,TRBJ1-3,TRBV18,ASSPPGRAGNTIY
TRBD2,TRBJ2-1,TRBV5-1,ASSTSGTSGEDEQF
TRBD2,TRBJ2-3,TRBV25-1,ASSEQTSASGRTDTQY
-,TRBJ1-2,TRBV27,ASSRGLNYGYT
TRBD1,TRBJ1-2,TRBV5-1,ASSLRTGHGYT
TRBD1,TRBJ2-7,TRBV28,ASSRGDRVYEQY
-,TRBJ2-7,TRBV2,ASSFGDIGNEQY
-,TRBJ2-1,TRBV12-3/TRBV12-4,ASSSNEQF
-,TRBJ2-7,TRBV7-2,ASSLESGGAYEQY
TRBD2,TRBJ2-2,TRBV3-1/TRBV3-2,ASSQGLAGPPRMNTGELF
-,TRBJ2-7,TRBV9,ASSGGPGQDAYEQY
-,TRBJ1-1,TRBV28,ASSSLSVLNTEAF
-,TRBJ1-1,TRBV25-1,ATMDSTEAF
TRBD1,TRBJ2-5,TRBV6-5,ASSYSRQGRGETQY
-,TRBJ1-1,TRBV5-3,ARSLRRESGTEAF
TRBD2,TRBJ2-1,TRBV2,ASSPTSGGARERF
TRBD2,TRBJ2-1,TRBV4-3,ASRLSGEAYNEQF